This T cell receptor (beta chain) was sequenced during a study of shared clonotypes between healthy human individuals. As for this clone: Its specificity is not known.

Study-level results: Limitation of the genetic and exposure-history diversity represented came from the few donors.

Germline CDR1 reads SEHNR; CDR2 reads FQNEAQ (reference sequence). This CDR3 is 16 amino acids long. Trimming cost V 0 bases and J 0 bases, with 11 bases left between them. Measured with immunoSEQ multiplex PCR; TCRdb has only the in-frame clones, and not every one. This table holds 450,000 to 500,000 clones, roughly 80% found once. The source material was PBMCs. The chain is built from TRBV7-9 and TRBJ1-1; D is undetermined. The sequence derives from a woman aged 40 to 55 in good health. Some clones in this sample may be carry-over from other donors' samples. CDR3 nucleotides: TGTGCCAGCAGCTTAGCGAGCTTACGGTTGAACACTGAAGCTTTCTTT. This sequence encodes CASSLASLRLNTEAFF.